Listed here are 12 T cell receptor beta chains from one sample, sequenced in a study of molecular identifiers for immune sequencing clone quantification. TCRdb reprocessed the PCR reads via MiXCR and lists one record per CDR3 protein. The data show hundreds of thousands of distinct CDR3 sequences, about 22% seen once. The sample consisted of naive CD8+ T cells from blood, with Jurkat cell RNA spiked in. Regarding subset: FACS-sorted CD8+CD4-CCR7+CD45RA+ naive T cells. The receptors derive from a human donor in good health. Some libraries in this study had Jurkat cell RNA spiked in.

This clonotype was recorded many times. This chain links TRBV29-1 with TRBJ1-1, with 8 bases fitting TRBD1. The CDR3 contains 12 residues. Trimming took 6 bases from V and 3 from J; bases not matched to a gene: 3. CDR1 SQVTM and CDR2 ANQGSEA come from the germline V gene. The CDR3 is CSVLTGDTEAFF. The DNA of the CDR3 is TGCAGCGTCCTGACAGGGGACACTGAAGCTTTCTTT. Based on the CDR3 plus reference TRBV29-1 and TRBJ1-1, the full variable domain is SAVISQKPSRDICQRGTSLTIQCQVDSQVTMMFWYRQQPGQSLTLIATANQGSEATYESGFVIDKFPISRPNLTFSTLTVSNMSPEDSSIYLCSVLTGDTEAFFGQGTRLTVV.

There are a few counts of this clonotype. The CDR3 sequence: CASRKGVTMNTEAFF. The CDR3 DNA follows: TGTGCCAGCAGAAAGGGCGTGACAATGAACACTGAAGCTTTCTTT. The chain couples TRBV6-2 or TRBV6-3 to TRBJ1-1; D uncertain. CDR1 and CDR2 from the germline V gene are MNHEY and SVGEGT. Trimming removed 6 bases from V and 0 bases from J, with 14 bases in between. This CDR3 comprises 15 residues.

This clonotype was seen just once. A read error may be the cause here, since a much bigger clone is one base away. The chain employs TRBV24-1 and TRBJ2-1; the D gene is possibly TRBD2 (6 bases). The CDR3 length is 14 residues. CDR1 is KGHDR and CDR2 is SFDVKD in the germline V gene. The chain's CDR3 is CATSHGSSYNERFF. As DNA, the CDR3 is TGTGCCACCAGTCACGGGAGCTCCTACAATGAGCGGTTCTTC.

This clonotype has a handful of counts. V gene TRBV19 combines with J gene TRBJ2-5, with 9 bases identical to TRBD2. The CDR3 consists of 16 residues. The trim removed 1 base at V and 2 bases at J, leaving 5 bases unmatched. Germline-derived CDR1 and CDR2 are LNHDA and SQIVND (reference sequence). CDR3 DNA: TGTGCCAGTAGTATAGGTGCTAGCGGGATACAAGAGACCCAGTACTTC. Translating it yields CASSIGASGIQETQYF.

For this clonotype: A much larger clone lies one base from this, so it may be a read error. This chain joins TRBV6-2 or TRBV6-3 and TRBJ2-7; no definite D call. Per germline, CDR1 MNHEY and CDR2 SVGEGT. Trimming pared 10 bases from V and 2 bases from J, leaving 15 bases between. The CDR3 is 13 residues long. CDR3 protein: CATADKPTYEQYF. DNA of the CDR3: TGTGCCACCGCTGACAAGCCAACCTACGAGCAGTACTTC.

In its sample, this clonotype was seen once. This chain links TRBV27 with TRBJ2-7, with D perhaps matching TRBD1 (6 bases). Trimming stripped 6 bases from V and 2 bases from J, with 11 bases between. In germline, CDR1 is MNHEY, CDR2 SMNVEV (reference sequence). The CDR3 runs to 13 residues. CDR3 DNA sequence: TGTGCCAGCAGCCCAGACAGGACCTACGAGCAGTACTTC. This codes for CASSPDRTYEQYF.

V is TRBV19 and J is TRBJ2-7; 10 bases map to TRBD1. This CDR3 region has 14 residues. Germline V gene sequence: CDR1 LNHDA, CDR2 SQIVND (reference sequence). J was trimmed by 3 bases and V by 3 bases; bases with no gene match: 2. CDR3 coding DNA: TGTGCCAGTAGTATTGGACAGGGGGGCTACGAGCAGTACTTC. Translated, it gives CASSIGQGGYEQYF.

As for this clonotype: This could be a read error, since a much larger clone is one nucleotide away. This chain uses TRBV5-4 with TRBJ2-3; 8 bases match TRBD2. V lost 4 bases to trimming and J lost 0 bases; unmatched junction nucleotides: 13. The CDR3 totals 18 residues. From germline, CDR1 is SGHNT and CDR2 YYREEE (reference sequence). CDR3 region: CASSLGPAGATSTDTQYF. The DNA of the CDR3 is TGTGCCAGCAGCCTGGGACCAGCGGGAGCAACTAGCACAGATACGCAGTATTTT. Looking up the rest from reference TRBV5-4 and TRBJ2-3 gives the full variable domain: ETGVTQSPTHLIKTRGQQVTLRCSSQSGHNTVSWYQQALGQGPQFIFQYYREEENGRGNFPPRFSGLQFPNYSSELNVNALELDDSALYLCASSLGPAGATSTDTQYFGPGTRLTVL.

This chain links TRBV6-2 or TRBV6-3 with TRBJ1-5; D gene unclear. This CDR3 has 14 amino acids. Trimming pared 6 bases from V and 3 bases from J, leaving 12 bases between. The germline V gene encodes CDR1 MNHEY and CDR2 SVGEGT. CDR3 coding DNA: TGTGCCAGCAGCTACGGTCGGTTCAATCAGCCCCAGCATTTT. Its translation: CASSYGRFNQPQHF.

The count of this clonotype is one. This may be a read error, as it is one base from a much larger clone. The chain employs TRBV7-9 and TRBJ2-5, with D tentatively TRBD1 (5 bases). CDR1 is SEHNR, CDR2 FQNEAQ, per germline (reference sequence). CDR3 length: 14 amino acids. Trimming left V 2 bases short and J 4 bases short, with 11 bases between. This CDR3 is CASSLRRVRETQYF. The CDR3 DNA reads TGTGCCAGCAGCTTACGCAGGGTCCGAGAGACCCAGTACTTC.

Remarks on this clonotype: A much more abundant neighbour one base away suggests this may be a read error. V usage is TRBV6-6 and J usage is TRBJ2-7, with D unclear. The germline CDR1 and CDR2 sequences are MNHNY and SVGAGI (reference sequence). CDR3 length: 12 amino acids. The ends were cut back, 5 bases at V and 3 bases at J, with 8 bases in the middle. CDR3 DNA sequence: TGTGCCAGCAGTGCGATCGTCTACGAGCAGTACTTC. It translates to CASSAIVYEQYF.

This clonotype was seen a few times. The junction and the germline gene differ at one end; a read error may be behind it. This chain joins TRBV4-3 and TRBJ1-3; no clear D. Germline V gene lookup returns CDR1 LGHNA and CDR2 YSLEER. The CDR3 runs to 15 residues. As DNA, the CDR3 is TGCGCCGGCAGCCAAGAATACACCACCGGAAACACCATATATTTT. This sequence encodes CAGSQEYTTGNTIYF.